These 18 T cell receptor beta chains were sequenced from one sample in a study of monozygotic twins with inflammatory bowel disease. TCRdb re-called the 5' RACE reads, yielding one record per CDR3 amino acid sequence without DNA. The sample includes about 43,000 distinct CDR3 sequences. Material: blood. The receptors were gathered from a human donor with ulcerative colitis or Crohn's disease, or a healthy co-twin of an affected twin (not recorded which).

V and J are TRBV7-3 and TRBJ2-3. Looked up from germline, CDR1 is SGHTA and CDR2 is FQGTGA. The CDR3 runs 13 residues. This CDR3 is CASSATLTHTQYF.

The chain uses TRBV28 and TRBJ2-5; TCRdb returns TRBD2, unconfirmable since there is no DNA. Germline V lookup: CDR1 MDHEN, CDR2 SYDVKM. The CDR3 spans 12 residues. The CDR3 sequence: CATVDLRKTQYF.

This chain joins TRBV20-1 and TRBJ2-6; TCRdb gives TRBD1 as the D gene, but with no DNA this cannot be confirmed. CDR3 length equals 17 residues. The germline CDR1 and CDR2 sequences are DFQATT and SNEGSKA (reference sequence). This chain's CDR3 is CSARDLGVVSGANVLTF.

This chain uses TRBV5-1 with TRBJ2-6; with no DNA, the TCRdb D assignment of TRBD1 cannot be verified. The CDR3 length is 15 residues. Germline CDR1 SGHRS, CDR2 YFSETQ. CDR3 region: CASSLQGTGANVLTF.

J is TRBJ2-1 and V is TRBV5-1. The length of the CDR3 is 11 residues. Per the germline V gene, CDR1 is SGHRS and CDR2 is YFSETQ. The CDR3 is CASSHQNEQFF. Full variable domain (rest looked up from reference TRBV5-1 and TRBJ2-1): KAGVTQTPRYLIKTRGQQVTLSCSPISGHRSVSWYQQTPGQGLQFLFEYFSETQRNKGNFPGRFSGRQFSNSRSEMNVSTLELGDSALYLCASSHQNEQFFGPGTRLTVL.

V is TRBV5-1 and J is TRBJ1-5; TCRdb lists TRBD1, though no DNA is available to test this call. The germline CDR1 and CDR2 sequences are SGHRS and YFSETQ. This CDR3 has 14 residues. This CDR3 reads CASSPDSANQPQHF.

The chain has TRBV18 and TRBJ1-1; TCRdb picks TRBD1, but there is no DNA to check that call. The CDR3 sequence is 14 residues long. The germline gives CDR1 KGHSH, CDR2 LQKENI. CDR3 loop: CASSPKGVGTEAFF. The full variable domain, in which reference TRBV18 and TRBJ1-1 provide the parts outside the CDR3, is NAGVMQNPRHLVRRRGQEARLRCSPMKGHSHVYWYRQLPEEGLKFMVYLQKENIIDESGMPKERFSAEFPKEGPSILRIQQVVRGDSAAYFCASSPKGVGTEAFFGQGTRLTVV.

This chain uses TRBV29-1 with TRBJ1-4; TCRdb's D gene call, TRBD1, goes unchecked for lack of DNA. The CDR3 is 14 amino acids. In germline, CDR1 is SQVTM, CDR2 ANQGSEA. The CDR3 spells CSVELTGENEKLFF. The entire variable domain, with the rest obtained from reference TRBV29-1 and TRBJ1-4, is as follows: SAVISQKPSRDICQRGTSLTIQCQVDSQVTMMFWYRQQPGQSLTLIATANQGSEATYESGFVIDKFPISRPNLTFSTLTVSNMSPEDSSIYLCSVELTGENEKLFFGSGTQLSVL.

The CDR3 sequence: CASRAGGIYGYTF. The chain employs TRBV6-5 and TRBJ1-2; without DNA, the TCRdb call of TRBD1 cannot be checked. This CDR3 has 13 amino acids. CDR1 and CDR2 (germline): MNHEY, SVGAGI.

The CDR3 here is CASSPYKSGTGTAEAFF. The chain couples TRBV5-6 to TRBJ1-1; the TRBD1 assignment by TCRdb is unverifiable without DNA. Germline V gene data show CDR1 as SGHDT and CDR2 as YYEEEE. The CDR3 length is 17 residues.

The chain's CDR3 is CASSFEAQLFNYGYTF. The chain uses TRBV6-5 and TRBJ1-2. Germline lookup yields CDR1 MNHEY and CDR2 SVGAGI. This CDR3 contains 16 residues.

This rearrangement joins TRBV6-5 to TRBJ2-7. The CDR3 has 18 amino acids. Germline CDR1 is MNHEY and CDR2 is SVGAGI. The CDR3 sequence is CASSSTTRRVQYSYEQYF.

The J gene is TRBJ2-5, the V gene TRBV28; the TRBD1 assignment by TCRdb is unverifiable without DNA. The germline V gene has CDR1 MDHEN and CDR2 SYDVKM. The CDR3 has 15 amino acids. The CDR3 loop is CASSFRGAAQETQYF.

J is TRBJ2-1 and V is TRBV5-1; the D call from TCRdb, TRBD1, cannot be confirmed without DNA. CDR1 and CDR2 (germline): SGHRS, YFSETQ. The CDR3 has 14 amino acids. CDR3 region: CASSQRGARGEQFF.

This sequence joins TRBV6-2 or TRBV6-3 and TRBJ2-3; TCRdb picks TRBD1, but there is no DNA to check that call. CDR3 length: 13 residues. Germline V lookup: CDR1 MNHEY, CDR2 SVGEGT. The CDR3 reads CASSYSQVTGQYF.

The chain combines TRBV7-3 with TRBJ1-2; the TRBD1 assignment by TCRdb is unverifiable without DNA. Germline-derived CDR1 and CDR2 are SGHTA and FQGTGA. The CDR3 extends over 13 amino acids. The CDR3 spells CASSKDREGGYTF.

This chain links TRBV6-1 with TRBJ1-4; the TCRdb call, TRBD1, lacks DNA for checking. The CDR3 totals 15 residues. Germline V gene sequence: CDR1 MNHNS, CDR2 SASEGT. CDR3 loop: CASSRSGTLREKLFF.

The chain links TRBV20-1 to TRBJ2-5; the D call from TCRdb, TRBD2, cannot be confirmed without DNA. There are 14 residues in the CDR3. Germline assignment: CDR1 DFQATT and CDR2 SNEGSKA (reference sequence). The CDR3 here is CSAGLAGGQGTQYF.